Described below is a single T cell receptor (beta chain) sequence and its context. Its antigen is undetermined. The ends lost 0 bases at V and 4 bases at J; junction bases unmatched: 5. This CDR3 is built from 15 residues. Germline lookup yields CDR1 SGHVS and CDR2 FNYEAQ. These data belong to a study of post-analysis software for immune sequencing data. Across the whole study: In terms of disease course, relapsing-remitting, secondary progressive and progressive-relapsing multiple sclerosis were included.

Points from the study as a whole: Elevated frequency relative to controls characterized 4 or 5 TRBV segments in patients, TRBV5-6, TRBV5-1 and TRBV20-1 among them. Those samples that were prepared in the same batch co-clustered strongly by F measure. When compared against controls, multiple sclerosis patients showed significantly lower normalized Chao1 diversity.

Unique molecular identifiers were carried by the TCR beta cDNA libraries. MiXCR was run by TCRdb on the PCR reads, yielding one entry per CDR3 protein. Of hundreds of thousands of distinct CDR3 sequences listed, more than 50% were seen once; the top ten hold 11%. The chain uses TRBV7-6 and TRBJ1-1, with TRBD1 matching over 7 bases. Material for sequencing was blood. The sequence came from a girl aged 2 to 9 with multiple sclerosis. DNA of the CDR3: TGTGCCAGCAGCTTAGCCCCCAGGGGGGCCACTGAAGCTTTCTTT. Translation: CASSLAPRGATEAFF.